The 30 T cell receptor beta chains in this list originate from one sample, sequenced in a study of blood T cell repertoires in COVID-19 (dated by TCRdb to the early 2020s). Library method: the immunoSEQ multiplex PCR assay. Imported from immuneACCESS, the table was reduced by TCRdb to in-frame sequences with V and J called. These copies leave out some clones; in studies compared against another copy, an unresolved V gene accounts for under half, and the cause of the remainder is not known. Present in this sample are about 410,000 clones, about 88% of which were seen just once. The ten largest clones represent around 1.5% of the sample. Input material: peripheral blood. These receptor sequences come from a middle-aged woman with COVID-19, enrolled during active disease.

The DNA of the CDR3 is TGTGCCAGCAGTGACAGCGGGAGGGCTGCTGATACGCAGTATTTT. This gives the protein CASSDSGRAADTQYF. The genes are TRBV6-4 and TRBJ2-3; 10 nucleotides align to TRBD2. Per germline, CDR1 MRHNA and CDR2 SNTAGT. The CDR3 runs to 15 residues. The V gene end was trimmed by 2 bases and the J gene end by 6 bases; junction bases not matched to a gene: 5.

In DNA, the CDR3 is TGTGCCACCAGCAGAGCCTCGTTGGCGGGGAGGAGTAATGAAAAACTGTTTTTT. It is translated as CATSRASLAGRSNEKLFF. This chain uses TRBV15 with TRBJ1-4; the D is unclear. The CDR3 is 18 amino acids. Germline values: CDR1 LNHNV, CDR2 YYDKDF (reference sequence). The V and J ends lost 1 base and 4 bases respectively, with 19 bases between them.

V gene TRBV27 combines with J gene TRBJ2-5; a possible D gene is TRBD2 (5 bases). V was pared by 3 bases and J by 4 bases, with 9 bases between. Germline CDR1 reads MNHEY; CDR2 reads SMNVEV (reference sequence). This CDR3 is built from 13 residues. CDR3: CASSFGRVETQYF. The CDR3 DNA follows: TGTGCCAGCAGTTTCGGGCGGGTAGAGACCCAGTACTTC.

V is TRBV29-1 and J is TRBJ2-1, with 14 bases matching TRBD2. J lost 10 bases, V lost 7 bases, and 6 bases had no gene match. CDR1 SQVTM and CDR2 ANQGSEA come from the germline V gene. This CDR3 is 13 amino acids long. The CDR3 loop is CSAGLAGAGEQFF. The DNA for the CDR3 is TGCAGCGCGGGACTAGCGGGGGCGGGAGAGCAGTTCTTC.

The rearrangement joins TRBV4-3 to TRBJ2-7, with D possibly TRBD2 on 6 matching bases. The CDR3 covers 13 residues. The V end lost 2 bases, the J end lost 5 bases, and 10 bases lay between the germline ends. The germline gives CDR1 LGHNA, CDR2 YSLEER. CDR3 sequence: CASSQMRGDEQYF. The CDR3 nucleotides are TGCGCCAGCAGCCAAATGCGGGGAGACGAGCAGTACTTC.

To note about this clone: Within the sample, other DNA sequences also encode this same CDR3. This rearrangement joins TRBV7-3 to TRBJ2-3, with no clear D. V was shortened by 4 bases and J by 5 bases, with 7 bases between the two germline ends. This CDR3 region has 12 residues. Germline CDR1 is SGHTA and CDR2 is FQGTGA. This CDR3 is CASSSPGDTQYF. CDR3 nucleotide sequence: TGTGCCAGCAGCTCGCCCGGAGATACGCAGTATTTT.

V gene TRBV5-6 combines with J gene TRBJ2-1; tentatively, D is TRBD2 (6 bases). This CDR3 region has 17 residues. Trimming removed 5 bases from V and 3 bases from J, with 21 bases in between. Germline lookup yields CDR1 SGHDT and CDR2 YYEEEE. This chain's CDR3 is CASRSLRDSKLYNEQFF. Written as DNA, the CDR3 is TGTGCCAGCAGGTCTCTTCGGGACTCTAAACTCTACAATGAGCAGTTCTTC.

Concerning this clone: This CDR3 is also generated by other DNA sequences in the sample. This rearrangement joins TRBV7-2 to TRBJ2-5, with a tentative D call TRBD1 (5 bases). This CDR3 is 13 amino acids long. Germline V lookup: CDR1 SGHTA, CDR2 FQGNSA. Trimming took off 1 base at V and 5 bases at J, with 8 bases between the two ends. DNA of the CDR3: TGTGCCAGCAGCTTAGGGGGCCGGGAGACCCAGTACTTC. Amino acids: CASSLGGRETQYF.

The rearrangement uses TRBV5-6 and TRBJ1-6; the match to TRBD1 covers 7 bases. Germline trimming cut 0 bases from V and 7 bases from J; bases unmatched to any gene: 1. Germline assignment: CDR1 SGHDT and CDR2 YYEEEE. This CDR3 has 14 amino acids. The CDR3 bases are TGTGCCAGCAGCTTGGAGGGGGCGAATTCACCCCTCCACTTT. Its translation is CASSLEGANSPLHF. The variable domain in full, with the rest retrieved from reference TRBV5-6 and TRBJ1-6, is DAGVTQSPTHLIKTRGQQVTLRCSPKSGHDTVSWYQQALGQGPQFIFQYYEEEERQRGNFPDRFSGHQFPNYSSELNVNALLLGDSALYLCASSLEGANSPLHFGNGTRLTVT.

J is TRBJ1-1 and V is TRBV14; D may be TRBD1 (5 bases). The CDR3 loop spans 15 amino acids. Per germline, CDR1 SGHDN and CDR2 FVKESK. The germline V and J ends were trimmed by 1 base and 4 bases, with 13 bases remaining between them. The DNA of the CDR3 is TGTGCCAGCAGCCAAGTAGGGGCTTGGAGCACTGAAGCTTTCTTT. Residues: CASSQVGAWSTEAFF. Complete variable domain (other parts from reference TRBV14 and TRBJ1-1): EAGVTQFPSHSVIEKGQTVTLRCDPISGHDNLYWYRRVMGKEIKFLLHFVKESKQDESGMPNNRFLAERTGGTYSTLKVQPAELEDSGVYFCASSQVGAWSTEAFFGQGTRLTVV.

The rearrangement uses TRBV28 and TRBJ1-5; 12 positions match TRBD1. Germline V lookup: CDR1 MDHEN, CDR2 SYDVKM. Trimming removed 3 bases from V and 3 bases from J; junction bases left unmatched: 6. The CDR3 contains 17 residues. CDR3 protein: CASSFSGTGGNNQPQHF. CDR3 bases: TGTGCCAGCAGTTTCTCCGGGACAGGGGGCAACAATCAGCCCCAGCATTTT.

V gene TRBV28 combines with J gene TRBJ1-2; 7 bases line up with TRBD1. This CDR3 spans 14 amino acids. The V segment lost 7 bases and the J segment 9 bases; nucleotides outside the gene matches: 14. CDR1 MDHEN and CDR2 SYDVKM come from the germline V gene. CDR3 region: CASTQTGAHLRYTF. In DNA form, the CDR3 reads TGTGCCAGCACCCAAACAGGGGCCCATCTTCGCTACACCTTC.

The rearrangement uses TRBV7-2 and TRBJ2-1; D unclear. Germline V gene sequence: CDR1 SGHTA, CDR2 FQGNSA. The V end was cut by 8 bases, the J end by 1 base, with 9 bases between. The CDR3 has 13 residues. The DNA for the CDR3 is TGTGCCAGCCTCGGAGTGTCCTACAATGAGCAGTTCTTC. Its translation is CASLGVSYNEQFF.

The genes are TRBV6-1 and TRBJ2-1; D perhaps matches TRBD2 (5 bases). CDR1 and CDR2 from the germline V gene are MNHNS and SASEGT. V lost 0 bases to trimming and J lost 14 bases, with 26 bases between them. CDR3 size: 17 residues. The CDR3 loop reads CASSEASPAGTHPNKFF. For the CDR3, the DNA is TGTGCCAGCAGTGAAGCCTCCCCCGCGGGCACACACCCTAATAAGTTCTTC.

This chain joins TRBV11-3 and TRBJ2-7; D may be TRBD1 (6 bases). Trimming cost V 3 bases and J 3 bases, with 9 bases left between them. The germline V gene has CDR1 SGHNT and CDR2 YENEEA. This CDR3 comprises 13 residues. The CDR3: CASSFGRGYEQYF. CDR3 nucleotide sequence: TGTGCCAGCAGCTTCGGCAGGGGCTACGAGCAGTACTTC.

V is TRBV28 and J is TRBJ2-7; 8 bases map to TRBD2. Germline CDR1 MDHEN, CDR2 SYDVKM. The CDR3 is made up of 14 amino acids. The trim removed 4 bases at V and 2 bases at J, leaving 4 bases unmatched. The CDR3 loop reads CASSYPGLAYEQYF. For the CDR3, the DNA is TGTGCCAGCAGTTATCCGGGACTAGCCTACGAGCAGTACTTC.

The chain recombines TRBV4-2 with TRBJ2-1; a weak D match, TRBD1 (5 bases). CDR1 and CDR2 from the germline V gene are LGHNA and YNFKEQ. This CDR3 has 16 residues. Deletions cut 0 bases from V and 0 bases from J, with 9 bases between. The CDR3 here is CASSQEQGSSYNEQFF. CDR3 coding DNA: TGTGCCAGCAGCCAAGAGCAGGGAAGCTCCTACAATGAGCAGTTCTTC.

The chain has TRBV4-2 and TRBJ2-3, with 9 bases lining up with TRBD1. Germline V CDR1 and CDR2: LGHNA, YNFKEQ. The CDR3 totals 16 residues. The ends lost 2 bases at V and 2 bases at J; junction bases unmatched: 5. The CDR3 region has the DNA TGTGCCAGCAGCCAACTAGACAGGGGGGTCACAGATACGCAGTATTTT. Protein: CASSQLDRGVTDTQYF.

This chain connects TRBV5-4 to TRBJ1-2; 10 bases match TRBD1. The CDR3 is 15 residues long. With 4 bases clipped from V and 8 bases from J, the junction kept 11 bases outside the gene matches. CDR1 and CDR2 (germline): SGHNT, YYREEE (reference sequence). CDR3 region: CASSPTGTGAGGYTF. The CDR3 nucleotides read TGTGCCAGCAGCCCAACAGGGACAGGGGCTGGCGGCTACACCTTC. Drawing the rest from reference TRBV5-4 and TRBJ1-2, the complete variable domain is ETGVTQSPTHLIKTRGQQVTLRCSSQSGHNTVSWYQQALGQGPQFIFQYYREEENGRGNFPPRFSGLQFPNYSSELNVNALELDDSALYLCASSPTGTGAGGYTFGSGTRLTVV.

The V call is TRBV6-9, the J call TRBJ1-6; 11 nucleotides line up with TRBD1. In germline, CDR1 is MNHGY, CDR2 SVAAGI. Losses at the gene ends were 6 bases for V and 10 bases for J; bases not matched to a gene: 2. The CDR3 is made up of 13 amino acids. The CDR3 region is CASRRDRGSPLHF. In DNA form, the CDR3 reads TGTGCCAGCAGAAGGGACAGGGGGTCACCCCTCCACTTT.

V usage is TRBV7-6 and J usage is TRBJ2-7; a weak D match, TRBD2 (5 bases). This CDR3 is built from 14 residues. The V gene's germline CDR1 is SGHVS and CDR2 FNYEAQ. V lost 6 bases and J lost 5, with 17 bases in between. In DNA, the CDR3 is TGTGCCAGCAGTACCGCGGGTTCTTACAACGAGCAGTACTTC. Encoded protein: CASSTAGSYNEQYF.

Note on this clone: The sample holds other DNA sequences that translate to the same CDR3. J is TRBJ1-5 and V is TRBV2, with 10 nucleotides matching TRBD1. CDR1 is SNHLY and CDR2 is FYNNEI in the germline V gene. With V trimmed by 4 bases and J by 4 bases, 1 base remained unmatched. This CDR3 has 14 residues. DNA of the CDR3: TGTGCCAGCAGTGGGACAGGGGGGAATCAGCCCCAGCATTTT. Translated, it gives CASSGTGGNQPQHF.

The count of this clone is one. This chain joins TRBV11-3 and TRBJ1-1; 9 nucleotides align to TRBD1. The CDR3 sequence is 15 residues long. V trimming: 5 bases; J trimming: 3 bases; junction bases outside the gene matches: 7. In germline, CDR1 is SGHNT, CDR2 YENEEA. CDR3: CASSTGQGAHTEAFF. The CDR3 nucleotides are TGTGCCAGCAGCACGGGACAGGGAGCGCACACTGAAGCTTTCTTT.

The chain uses TRBV6-6 and TRBJ1-4; D not resolved. Germline V gives CDR1 MNHNY, CDR2 SVGAGI (reference sequence). V was clipped by 8 bases and J by 8 bases, with 18 bases between them. The length of the CDR3 is 14 residues. CDR3 coding DNA: TGTGCCAGCGGGCGCGTGGCCTCTGCAGAAAAACTGTTTTTT. Translated, it gives CASGRVASAEKLFF.

V is TRBV12-3 or TRBV12-4 and J is TRBJ1-1; D is possibly TRBD1 (5 bases). V was clipped by 6 bases and J by 7 bases, with 9 bases between them. CDR3 size: 11 residues. CDR3 protein: CASSLDSEAFF. For the CDR3, the DNA is TGTGCCAGCAGCCTCGACAGTGAAGCTTTCTTT.

The chain employs TRBV19 and TRBJ2-7; D might be TRBD2 (7 bases). V lost 4 bases and J lost 0, with 10 bases in between. CDR1 is LNHDA, CDR2 SQIVND, per germline (reference sequence). The length of the CDR3 is 14 residues. CDR3 sequence reads: CASSKRDTSYEQYF. The CDR3, as DNA: TGTGCCAGTAGTAAGCGGGACACCTCCTACGAGCAGTACTTC.

Turning to this clone: Distinct nucleotide sequences in the sample also encode this CDR3. V and J are TRBV30 and TRBJ1-5; no definite D call. Germline lookup yields CDR1 GTSNPN and CDR2 SVGIG (reference sequence). Trimming removed 0 bases from V and 4 bases from J, with 10 bases in between. This CDR3 is 14 amino acids long. In nucleotides, the CDR3 is TGTGCCTGGAGTGTAAGGACGGGAAATCAGCCCCAGCATTTT. Translation: CAWSVRTGNQPQHF.

The chain uses TRBV7-8 and TRBJ1-6; D ambiguous. Trimming pared 6 bases from V and 9 bases from J, leaving 15 bases between. There are 14 residues in the CDR3. The germline CDR1 and CDR2 sequences are SGHVS and FQNEAQ. The CDR3 is CASSFGLGISPLHF. CDR3 DNA sequence: TGTGCCAGCAGTTTCGGGCTCGGGATTTCACCCCTCCACTTT.

The V gene is TRBV27, the J gene TRBJ2-2; 9 nucleotides line up with TRBD1. The CDR3 is 16 amino acids. Germline V gene data show CDR1 as MNHEY and CDR2 as SMNVEV (reference sequence). The junction had 12 bases not matched to a gene; V was cut back by 5 bases and J by 8 bases. The CDR3 reads CASSGGTGKFRGELFF. The CDR3 DNA sequence: TGTGCCAGCAGTGGTGGGACAGGGAAGTTTCGTGGGGAGCTGTTTTTT.

This chain links TRBV7-9 with TRBJ2-3, with TRBD2 matching over 8 bases. V gave up 5 bases and J gave up 4 bases; unmatched junction bases: 5. Germline V gene lookup returns CDR1 SEHNR and CDR2 FQNEAQ (reference sequence). This CDR3 has 14 residues. This CDR3 reads CASSRSGGADTQYF. The CDR3 DNA is TGTGCCAGCAGCCGGTCCGGGGGGGCAGATACGCAGTATTTT.